This is a list of T cell receptor beta chains from one sample in a study of T cells after yellow fever vaccination. TCRdb reprocessed the 5' RACE reads with MiXCR, giving one entry per CDR3 protein. The repertoire holds fewer than 500,000 distinct CDR3 sequences, with 18% as singletons. The sample was PBMCs, taken before the yellow fever booster vaccination. All receptors come from a man aged 18 to 29 who received the YFV17D yellow fever vaccine. Both conserved end residues are part of each CDR3. Fields, in order: clone size, D gene, J gene, V gene, CDR3 DNA, CDR3 protein. The D gene is left open where the match is weak. Size is omitted from some rows. Given values are once, few, many or a class for expanded clones.

clone_size: .; d_call: .; j_call: TRBJ2-7; v_call: TRBV7-8; cdr3_nt: TGTGCCAGCAGCTTAGCGCCTCGCATCCGCTACGAGCAGTACTTC; cdr3_aa: CASSLAPRIRYEQYF
clone_size: .; d_call: TRBD1; j_call: TRBJ1-6; v_call: TRBV7-2; cdr3_nt: TGTGCCAGCAGCAACAGGGGGTTTTCACCCCTCCACTTT; cdr3_aa: CASSNRGFSPLHF
clone_size: .; d_call: .; j_call: TRBJ2-1; v_call: TRBV24-1; cdr3_nt: TGTGCCACCAGTGACCCCCATGTTTCCGAGAGCTCCTACAATGAGCAGTTCTTC; cdr3_aa: CATSDPHVSESSYNEQFF
clone_size: .; d_call: TRBD1; j_call: TRBJ1-5; v_call: TRBV28; cdr3_nt: TGTGCCAGCAGTTTCGACAGGGAACAGCCCCAGCATTTT; cdr3_aa: CASSFDREQPQHF
clone_size: few; d_call: .; j_call: TRBJ1-2; v_call: TRBV12-3/TRBV12-4; cdr3_nt: TGTGCCAGCAGCTTGGGAGACGCCCGTGTTTATGGCTACACCTTC; cdr3_aa: CASSLGDARVYGYTF
clone_size: few; d_call: .; j_call: TRBJ1-5; v_call: TRBV12-3/TRBV12-4; cdr3_nt: TGTGCCAGCAGTGGGGGCATTAATCAGCCCCAGCATTTT; cdr3_aa: CASSGGINQPQHF
clone_size: few; d_call: .; j_call: TRBJ2-4; v_call: TRBV5-5; cdr3_nt: TGTGCCAGCAGCCGTGGGTGGGAGCTGGGTTCTGTTCAGTACTTC; cdr3_aa: CASSRGWELGSVQYF
clone_size: .; d_call: TRBD1; j_call: TRBJ1-1; v_call: TRBV20-1; cdr3_nt: TGCAGTGCCCCCGGGACAGGCTACACTGAAGCTTTCTTT; cdr3_aa: CSAPGTGYTEAFF
clone_size: few; d_call: .; j_call: TRBJ2-7; v_call: TRBV12-3/TRBV12-4; cdr3_nt: TGTGCCAGCAGTTTGAGGGGCATCTACGAGCAGTACTTC; cdr3_aa: CASSLRGIYEQYF
clone_size: .; d_call: .; j_call: TRBJ2-1; v_call: TRBV12-3/TRBV12-4; cdr3_nt: TGTGCCAGCAGTTTAAAGGGGCATATCGTCTACAATGAGCAGTTCTTC; cdr3_aa: CASSLKGHIVYNEQFF
clone_size: .; d_call: TRBD1; j_call: TRBJ2-5; v_call: TRBV7-6; cdr3_nt: TGTGCCAGCAGCTTAGCGATGAAAGGGGGCCTAGAGACCCAGTACTTC; cdr3_aa: CASSLAMKGGLETQYF
clone_size: .; d_call: .; j_call: TRBJ2-3; v_call: TRBV4-1; cdr3_nt: TGCGCCAGCAGCCAAGAAGGCAGCGGCGGCACAGATACGCAGTATTTT; cdr3_aa: CASSQEGSGGTDTQYF
clone_size: .; d_call: TRBD1; j_call: TRBJ1-1; v_call: TRBV12-3/TRBV12-4; cdr3_nt: TGTGCCAGCAGTCCGAGACAGGGGGCAGAGGCCACTGAAGCTTTCTTT; cdr3_aa: CASSPRQGAEATEAFF
clone_size: many; d_call: TRBD1; j_call: TRBJ2-7; v_call: TRBV7-9; cdr3_nt: TGCGCCAGCAGCTTGGTAGGACAGGGGGCCTACGAGCAGTACTTC; cdr3_aa: CASSLVGQGAYEQYF
clone_size: .; d_call: TRBD2; j_call: TRBJ2-5; v_call: TRBV29-1; cdr3_nt: TGCAGCGTTGAGAATCTAGCGGGGGTCCAAGAGACCCAGTACTTC; cdr3_aa: CSVENLAGVQETQYF
clone_size: .; d_call: TRBD1; j_call: TRBJ1-6; v_call: TRBV7-2; cdr3_nt: TGTGCCAGCAAAACAGGGGCTTCACCCCTCCACTTT; cdr3_aa: CASKTGASPLHF
clone_size: many; d_call: .; j_call: TRBJ2-3; v_call: TRBV7-9; cdr3_nt: TGTGCCAGCAGCCCAACACGGACAAGCACAGATACGCAGTATTTT; cdr3_aa: CASSPTRTSTDTQYF